A selection of T cell receptor beta chains follows, all from one sample in a study of cytomegalovirus exposure and HLA in healthy donors. Method: immunoSEQ multiplex PCR; TCRdb's copy keeps in-frame clones and lacks some. Of fewer than 150,000 clones listed, less than 85% are singletons. Sequencing input: PBMCs. These receptors were collected from a middle-aged man in good health and CMV-seropositive. Each CDR3 is given with its conserved first and last residue. A D gene is named only where the DNA matches it firmly. The size entry is marked missing in some rows and otherwise reads once, few, many or a size class.

. TRBJ1-4 . TRBV5-1 TGCGCCAGCAGCTTGACAGCCCAGAATGAAAAACTGTTTTTT CASSLTAQNEKLFF
. TRBJ1-2 TRBD1 TRBV27 TGTGCCAGCAGTTACTCCGGGACAGCGTACGGCTACACCTTC CASSYSGTAYGYTF
. TRBJ1-2 TRBD1 TRBV4-2 TGTGCCAGCAGCCACCCAGGGACAGCAGCTAACTATGGCTACACCTTC CASSHPGTAANYGYTF
. TRBJ1-2 . TRBV5-5 TGTGCCAGCAGCTTGGATCCGGGGGGCGACTATGGCTACACCTTC CASSLDPGGDYGYTF
few TRBJ2-1 . TRBV20-1 TGCAGTGCTAGTGTCGGACAGAGGCAGTTCTTC CSASVGQRQFF
. TRBJ2-7 TRBD2 TRBV18 TGTGCCAGCTCACCACCGGGACTAGCGGGAGGAGGGTACGAGCAGTACTTC CASSPPGLAGGGYEQYF
. TRBJ2-7 TRBD1 TRBV7-9 TGTGCCAGCAGCTTGGACAGGGATTTGGTCGAGCAGTACTTC CASSLDRDLVEQYF
few TRBJ2-7 TRBD1 TRBV27 TGTGCCAGCAGTCCACCGGAGGACAGGGGGTATGAGCAGTACTTC CASSPPEDRGYEQYF
. TRBJ2-7 . TRBV29-1 TGCAGCGTTGCCGGCAGCGGGTCTAACTCCTACGAGCAGTACTTC CSVAGSGSNSYEQYF
. TRBJ1-6 . TRBV2 TGTGCCAGCAGTGAAGCGCGGGCGGGGGCCGGTGGTTCACCCCTCCACTTT CASSEARAGAGGSPLHF
. TRBJ1-2 TRBD1 TRBV19 TGTGCCACCCGATCGACAGGGGTTCATGGCTACACCTTC CATRSTGVHGYTF
. TRBJ2-1 . TRBV29-1 TGCTACGCGGGGGCCTCCTACAATGAGCAGTTCTTC CYAGASYNEQFF
many TRBJ1-4 TRBD1 TRBV4-3 TGCGCCAGCAGCCGGTCCGGGACAGGGTCTGAAAAACTGTTTTTT CASSRSGTGSEKLFF
. TRBJ1-4 . TRBV6-5 TGTGCCAGCAGTAGGACATCAACTAATGAAAAACTGTTTTTT CASSRTSTNEKLFF
once TRBJ1-2 . TRBV7-2 TGTGCCAGCAGCTTTCTGGCTAGTGGCTACACCTTC CASSFLASGYTF
few TRBJ1-5 TRBD1 TRBV5-6 TGTGCCAGCAGCTTGACAGGGGGCGGTGATGACAATCAGCCCCAGCATTTT CASSLTGGGDDNQPQHF
. TRBJ2-6 . TRBV5-4 TGTGCCAGCAGCTTCCGAGGTTCTGGGGCCAACGTCCTGACTTTC CASSFRGSGANVLTF
. TRBJ1-2 . TRBV6-6 TGTGCCAGCAGTTACTCGGGAGGTGAAGGCTACACCTTC CASSYSGGEGYTF
. TRBJ2-5 TRBD1 TRBV19 TGTGCCAGTAGTTTAGACAGGGGAGAGACCCAGTACTTC CASSLDRGETQYF
. TRBJ1-5 TRBD1 TRBV7-2 TGTGCCAGCAGCAAAGGGGGCGCGGGACAGCCCCAGCATTTT CASSKGGAGQPQHF
. TRBJ1-4 . TRBV27 TGTGCCAGCAGTTTATGGGGGGGGGATGAAAAACTGTTTTTT CASSLWGGDEKLFF
once TRBJ2-1 TRBD2 TRBV9 TGTGCCAGCAGCGTATCGGGGACTAGCGGGAAGTGGGACAATGAGCAGTTCTTC CASSVSGTSGKWDNEQFF
. TRBJ1-1 TRBD1 TRBV6-5 TGTGCCAGCAGAAGCTCCGGGACAGGGGAAACTGAAGCTTTCTTT CASRSSGTGETEAFF
. TRBJ2-2 TRBD1 TRBV14 TGTGCCAGCAAAAAAACAGGGGGCCCCGGGGAGCTGTTTTTT CASKKTGGPGELFF
. TRBJ2-3 TRBD1 TRBV25-1 TGTGCCAGCAGTGATCCCGGGACAGGGGGACGCACAGATACGCAGTATTTT CASSDPGTGGRTDTQYF
. TRBJ2-2 TRBD1 TRBV7-8 TGTGCCAGCAGCTTAATTACAGCCAGGGGGTCCACCGGGGAGCTGTTTTTT CASSLITARGSTGELFF
. TRBJ2-1 TRBD2 TRBV27 TGTGCCAGCAGTACTCGACTAGCGGGAACCTCCTACAATGAGCAGTTCTTC CASSTRLAGTSYNEQFF
. TRBJ2-7 . TRBV19 TGTGCCAGTAGTATAGGCGGCGGTTCCTACGAGCAGTACTTC CASSIGGGSYEQYF
. TRBJ1-3 . TRBV11-3 TGTGCCAGCAGCTTAGAACAGCTTGGAAACACCATATATTTT CASSLEQLGNTIYF
few TRBJ2-7 TRBD2 TRBV5-1 TGCGCCAGCAGCTTGGGTAGCGGGGGGGCCGAGAAAAGCGAGCAGTACTTC CASSLGSGGAEKSEQYF
. TRBJ1-2 . TRBV6-5 TGTGCCAGCAGCCCGGGGGGGCGAGGCTATGGCTACACCTTC CASSPGGRGYGYTF
. TRBJ2-2 . TRBV7-2 TGTGCCAGCATCCTGGACAGTTTTCAAACGAACACCGGGGAGCTGTTTTTT CASILDSFQTNTGELFF
. TRBJ1-5 TRBD1 TRBV7-2 TGTGCCAGCAGCGATTTGCGACAGGGCAGCAATCAGCCCCAGCATTTT CASSDLRQGSNQPQHF
few TRBJ1-1 TRBD1 TRBV4-1 TGCGCCAGCAGCCACAAGCAGGGGGCCACTGAAGCTTTCTTT CASSHKQGATEAFF
. TRBJ2-5 . TRBV28 TGTGCCAGCAGTCCGCGGGGGACCCAGTACTTC CASSPRGTQYF
. TRBJ1-1 . TRBV10-3 TGTGCCATCGGGGGGGAAGGTGAAGCTTTCTTT CAIGGEGEAFF
. TRBJ1-4 . TRBV5-1 TGCGCCAGCAGCTTAGGTCAGCGAGGGGAAAAACTGTTTTTT CASSLGQRGEKLFF
. TRBJ1-2 . TRBV5-4 TGTGCCAGCAGCTTGTGTCGGGTAAGGAACTATGGCTACACCTTC CASSLCRVRNYGYTF
. TRBJ1-5 . TRBV19 TGTGCCAGTAGTCCCAATATGGTAGGCGGGACGCCCCAGCATTTT CASSPNMVGGTPQHF
. TRBJ1-2 TRBD1 TRBV5-1 TGCGCCAGCAGCTTGGGGGGTACAGGGGGATATGGCTACACCTTC CASSLGGTGGYGYTF
once TRBJ2-6 . TRBV7-2 TGTGCCAGCTTAAGAGGAGGAGCTGGGGCCAACGTCCTGACTTTC CASLRGGAGANVLTF
. TRBJ2-7 . TRBV5-4 TGTGCCAGCAAACATATGAACGCCTACGAGCAGTACTTC CASKHMNAYEQYF
. TRBJ2-7 TRBD1 TRBV19 TGTGCCAGTACTGGACAGGGGGCAGGGGAGCAGTACTTC CASTGQGAGEQYF
. TRBJ2-7 . TRBV6-5 TGTGCCAGCAGTTACTCAGGGGGTGGCTACGAGCAGTACTTC CASSYSGGGYEQYF